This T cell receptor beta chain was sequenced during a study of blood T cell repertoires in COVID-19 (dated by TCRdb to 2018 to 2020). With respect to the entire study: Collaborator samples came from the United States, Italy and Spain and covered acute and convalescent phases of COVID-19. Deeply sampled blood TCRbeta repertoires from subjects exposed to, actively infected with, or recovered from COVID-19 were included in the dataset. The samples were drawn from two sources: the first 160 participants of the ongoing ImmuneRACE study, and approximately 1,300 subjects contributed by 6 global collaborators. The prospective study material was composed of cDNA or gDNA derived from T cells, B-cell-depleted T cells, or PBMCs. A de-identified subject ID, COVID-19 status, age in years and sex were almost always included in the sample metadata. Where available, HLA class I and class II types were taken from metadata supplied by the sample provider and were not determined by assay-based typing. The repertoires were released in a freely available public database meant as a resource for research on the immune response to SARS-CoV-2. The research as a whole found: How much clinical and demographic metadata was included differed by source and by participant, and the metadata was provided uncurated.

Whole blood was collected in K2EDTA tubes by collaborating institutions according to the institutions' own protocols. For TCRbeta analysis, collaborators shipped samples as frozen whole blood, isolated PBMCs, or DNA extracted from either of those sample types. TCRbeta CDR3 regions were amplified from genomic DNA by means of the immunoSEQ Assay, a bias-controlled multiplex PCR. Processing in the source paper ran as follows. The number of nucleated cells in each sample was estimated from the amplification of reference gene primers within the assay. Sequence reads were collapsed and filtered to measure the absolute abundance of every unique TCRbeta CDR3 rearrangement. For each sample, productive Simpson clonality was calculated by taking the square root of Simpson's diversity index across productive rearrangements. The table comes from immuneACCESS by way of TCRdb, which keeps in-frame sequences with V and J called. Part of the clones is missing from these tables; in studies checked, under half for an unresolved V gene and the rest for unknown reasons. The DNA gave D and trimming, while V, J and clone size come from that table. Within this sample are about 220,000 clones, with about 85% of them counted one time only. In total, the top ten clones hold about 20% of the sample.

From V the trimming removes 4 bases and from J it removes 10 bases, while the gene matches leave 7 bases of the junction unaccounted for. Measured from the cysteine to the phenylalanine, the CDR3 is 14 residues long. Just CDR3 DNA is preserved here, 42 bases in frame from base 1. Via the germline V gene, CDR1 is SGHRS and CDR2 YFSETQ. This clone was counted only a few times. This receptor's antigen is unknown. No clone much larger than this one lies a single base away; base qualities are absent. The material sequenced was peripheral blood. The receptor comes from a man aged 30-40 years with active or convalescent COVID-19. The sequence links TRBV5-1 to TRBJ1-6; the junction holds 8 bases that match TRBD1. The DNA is TGCGCCAGCAGCCCCTGGACAGGGTCCTCACCCCTCCACTTT. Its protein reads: CASSPWTGSSPLHF.